These 17 T cell receptor beta chains came from one sample sequenced in a study of beta chain features in type 1 diabetes. Expressed TCRB transcripts were sequenced because the entire RNA isolate underwent reverse transcription. Profiling relied on immunoSEQ multiplex PCR, and the TCRdb table lists in-frame clones only, not all of them. The sample yields roughly 140,000 clones, approximately 12% seen once. What was sequenced was central memory CD4+ T cells from blood. The source of these receptors is a man younger than 35 in good health.

This clone has just a few counts. V is TRBV6-5 and J is TRBJ2-7, with TRBD1 matching 7 bases. CDR1 is MNHEY and CDR2 is SVGAGI in the germline V gene. Trimming at V came to 6 bases and at J to 0 bases, leaving 8 bases not matched to a gene. The CDR3 has 15 amino acids. The CDR3 spells CASSLDRVPSYEQYF. The CDR3 DNA follows: TGTGCCAGCAGCCTTGACAGGGTCCCCTCCTACGAGCAGTACTTC.

This chain connects TRBV6-5 to TRBJ2-7; 8 bases align to TRBD1. The CDR3 extends over 15 amino acids. J was trimmed by 2 bases and V by 4 bases; bases with no gene match: 7. Germline values: CDR1 MNHEY, CDR2 SVGAGI. Here the CDR3 DNA reads TGTGCCAGCAGTTCCACCTCACAGGGGGCCTACGAGCAGTACTTC. This codes for CASSSTSQGAYEQYF.

This clone was observed a few times. The chain has TRBV5-1 and TRBJ2-1, with 8 nucleotides matching TRBD2. V lost 5 bases and J lost 5; bases outside the gene matches: 6. This CDR3 region has 14 residues. CDR1 is SGHRS, CDR2 YFSETQ, per germline. CDR3 residues: CASRAGERHNEQFF. The CDR3 DNA reads TGCGCCAGCAGAGCGGGAGAACGGCACAATGAGCAGTTCTTC.

The CDR3 DNA follows: TGTGCCAGCAGTCCCCATATATTACGGGATAAGAATTCACCCCTCCACTTT. Translated: CASSPHILRDKNSPLHF. This chain uses TRBV2 with TRBJ1-6; D gene uncertain. V was trimmed by 5 bases and J by 7 bases, leaving 21 bases between them. CDR3 size: 17 residues. Germline V CDR1 and CDR2: SNHLY, FYNNEI.

The chain combines TRBV6-1 with TRBJ2-5; D possibly corresponds to TRBD1 (5 bases). Trimming stripped 6 bases from V and 2 bases from J, with 10 bases between. This CDR3 spans 13 amino acids. The germline V gene encodes CDR1 MNHNS and CDR2 SASEGT. CDR3 sequence reads: CASRKQAQETQYF. The CDR3 DNA follows: TGTGCCAGCAGGAAACAGGCACAAGAGACCCAGTACTTC.

J is TRBJ2-1 and V is TRBV7-9; D uncertain. The V and J ends lost 2 bases and 8 bases respectively, with 13 bases between them. Germline values: CDR1 SEHNR, CDR2 FQNEAQ (reference sequence). The CDR3 spans 14 residues. The CDR3 sequence: CASSLTRPSDEQFF. The DNA of the CDR3 is TGTGCCAGCAGCTTAACACGGCCTTCGGATGAGCAGTTCTTC.

The chain uses TRBV5-6 and TRBJ1-1, with 8 bases fitting TRBD1. Germline CDR1 SGHDT, CDR2 YYEEEE. The CDR3 consists of 15 residues. Unmatched junction bases numbered 6, after V lost 1 base and J lost 4 bases. The CDR3, as DNA: TGTGCCAGCAGCTTGCGCCAGGGGGCGACCACTGAAGCTTTCTTT. Protein product: CASSLRQGATTEAFF.

In its sample, this clone was seen a few times. It may be a read error: a sequence one base away is much more abundant. The chain joins TRBV7-2 to TRBJ2-5, with 7 bases that match TRBD1. The CDR3 has 14 amino acids. Germline CDR1 reads SGHTA; CDR2 reads FQGNSA. V dropped 0 bases and J dropped 2; count of bases not matched to a gene: 0. As DNA, the CDR3 is TGTGCCAGCAGCTTAGCCAGGGGGCAAGAGACCCAGTACTTC. Its protein is CASSLARGQETQYF.

This clone occurred a few times. The CDR3 loop reads CASSLDYPVPEQYF. Here the CDR3 DNA reads TGCGCCAGCAGCTTGGATTATCCGGTTCCCGAGCAGTACTTC. The V gene is TRBV5-1, the J gene TRBJ2-7; D uncertain. Germline V gene lookup returns CDR1 SGHRS and CDR2 YFSETQ. Trimming cost V 0 bases and J 6 bases, with 13 bases left between them. The CDR3 length is 14 residues.

This clone was observed a few times. The chain employs TRBV28 and TRBJ1-2; D is unresolved. Germline assignment: CDR1 MDHEN and CDR2 SYDVKM. The V and J ends lost 3 bases and 7 bases respectively, with 9 bases between them. CDR3 length: 12 amino acids. CDR3 region: CASSFTVVGYTF. For the CDR3, the DNA is TGTGCCAGCAGTTTTACAGTTGTTGGCTACACCTTC.

CDR3 DNA sequence: TGTGCCAGCAGCCAACCCGGCACAATTACCTACGAGCAGTACTTC. Its protein is CASSQPGTITYEQYF. J is TRBJ2-7 and V is TRBV28; D is ambiguous. CDR1 is MDHEN and CDR2 is SYDVKM in the germline V gene. The CDR3 spans 15 residues. V gave up 6 bases and J gave up 2 bases, with 17 bases separating them.

This clone was detected a few times. The chain uses TRBV11-2 and TRBJ2-1, with TRBD2 identical over 7 bases. The CDR3 totals 12 residues. The germline CDR1 and CDR2 sequences are SGHAT and FQNNGV. The ends lost 6 bases at V and 11 bases at J; junction bases unmatched: 7. In nucleotides, the CDR3 is TGTGCCAGCAGGCGATCGACTAGCAAGCAGTTCTTC. Translation: CASRRSTSKQFF.

V gene TRBV27 combines with J gene TRBJ1-2; 7 bases map to TRBD1. CDR1 is MNHEY and CDR2 is SMNVEV in the germline V gene (reference sequence). CDR3 size: 13 residues. The J segment lost 0 bases and the V segment lost 9 bases, leaving 4 bases of the junction unmatched. The CDR3 loop is CASSGQSNYGYTF. In DNA form, the CDR3 reads TGTGCCAGTTCGGGACAGTCTAACTATGGCTACACCTTC.

This rearrangement joins TRBV5-1 to TRBJ2-7; D call uncertain. V lost 0 bases, J lost 4 bases, and 8 bases lay in between. CDR1 is SGHRS and CDR2 is YFSETQ in the germline V gene. The CDR3 covers 13 residues. DNA for the CDR3: TGCGCCAGCAGCTTGGGTGTCGAGTACGAGCAGTACTTC. Amino acids: CASSLGVEYEQYF.

V and J are TRBV7-2 and TRBJ2-1; possibly TRBD1 or TRBD2 for D (5 bases each). The CDR3 covers 18 residues. Per the germline V gene, CDR1 is SGHTA and CDR2 is FQGNSA. Between the trimmed V and J ends, which lost 4 bases and 0 bases, there was a span of 19 bases. The CDR3: CASSSRTGTRSSYNEQFF. Written as DNA, the CDR3 is TGTGCCAGCAGCTCCCGTACCGGGACCCGGAGCTCCTACAATGAGCAGTTCTTC.

V gene TRBV30 combines with J gene TRBJ2-5; D is perhaps TRBD2 (6 bases). The CDR3 has 13 amino acids. The germline V gene has CDR1 GTSNPN and CDR2 SVGIG (reference sequence). V lost 2 bases and J 5 bases, leaving 12 bases between the germline ends. The CDR3 DNA follows: TGTGCCTGGAGTTTCTGGGGGAGGGAGACCCAGTACTTC. Its translation: CAWSFWGRETQYF.

Only a few counts were recorded for this clone. The chain joins TRBV15 to TRBJ2-7, with D perhaps matching TRBD2 (5 bases). The CDR3 length is 17 residues. V was cut by 0 bases and J by 3 bases, with 18 bases left in between. Looked up from germline, CDR1 is LNHNV and CDR2 is YYDKDF (reference sequence). The CDR3 DNA follows: TGTGCCACCAGCAGAGAGGGGAGTCAAGGATACCACTACGAGCAGTACTTC. Translation: CATSREGSQGYHYEQYF.